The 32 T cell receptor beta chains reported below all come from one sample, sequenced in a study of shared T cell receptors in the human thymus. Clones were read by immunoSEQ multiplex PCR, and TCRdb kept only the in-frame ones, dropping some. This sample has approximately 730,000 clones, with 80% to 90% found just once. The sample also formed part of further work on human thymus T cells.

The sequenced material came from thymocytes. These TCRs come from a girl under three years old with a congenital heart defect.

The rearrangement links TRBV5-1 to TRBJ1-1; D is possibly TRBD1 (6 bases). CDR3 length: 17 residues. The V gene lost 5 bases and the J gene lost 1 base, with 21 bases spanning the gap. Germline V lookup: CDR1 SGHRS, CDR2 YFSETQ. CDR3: CASSTQPLGGANTEAFF. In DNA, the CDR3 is TGCGCCAGCAGTACCCAGCCCCTTGGGGGGGCGAACACTGAAGCTTTCTTT.

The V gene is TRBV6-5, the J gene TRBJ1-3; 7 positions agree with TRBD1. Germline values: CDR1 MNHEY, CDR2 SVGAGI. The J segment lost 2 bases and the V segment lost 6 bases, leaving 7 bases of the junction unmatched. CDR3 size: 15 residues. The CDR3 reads CASSPDRDPGNTIYF. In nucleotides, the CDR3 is TGTGCCAGCAGCCCTGACAGGGACCCTGGAAACACCATATATTTT.

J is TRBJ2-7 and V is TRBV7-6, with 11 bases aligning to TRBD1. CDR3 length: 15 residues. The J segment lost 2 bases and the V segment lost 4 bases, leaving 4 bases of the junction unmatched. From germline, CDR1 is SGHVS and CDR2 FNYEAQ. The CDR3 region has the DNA TGTGCCAGCAGCTCGGGACAGGGGGGCCCCTACGAGCAGTACTTC. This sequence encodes CASSSGQGGPYEQYF.

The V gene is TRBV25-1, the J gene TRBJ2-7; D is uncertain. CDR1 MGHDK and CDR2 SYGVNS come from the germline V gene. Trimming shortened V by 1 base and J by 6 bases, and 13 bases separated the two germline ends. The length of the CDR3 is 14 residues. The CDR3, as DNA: TGTGCCAGCAGTGAATCCCCACACTACGTCGAGCAGTACTTC. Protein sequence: CASSESPHYVEQYF.

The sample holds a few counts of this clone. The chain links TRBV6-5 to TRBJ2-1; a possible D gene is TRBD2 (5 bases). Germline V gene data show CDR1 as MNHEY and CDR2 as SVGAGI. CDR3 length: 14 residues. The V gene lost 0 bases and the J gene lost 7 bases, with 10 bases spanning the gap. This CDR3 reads CASSYSRTGNEQFF. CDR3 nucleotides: TGTGCCAGCAGTTACTCAAGGACGGGGAATGAGCAGTTCTTC.

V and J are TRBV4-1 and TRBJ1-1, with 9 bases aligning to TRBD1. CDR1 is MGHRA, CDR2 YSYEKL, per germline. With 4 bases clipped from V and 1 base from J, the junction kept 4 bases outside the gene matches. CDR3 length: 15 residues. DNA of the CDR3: TGCGCCAGCAGCCTACAGACAGGGGGGAACACTGAAGCTTTCTTT. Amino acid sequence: CASSLQTGGNTEAFF.

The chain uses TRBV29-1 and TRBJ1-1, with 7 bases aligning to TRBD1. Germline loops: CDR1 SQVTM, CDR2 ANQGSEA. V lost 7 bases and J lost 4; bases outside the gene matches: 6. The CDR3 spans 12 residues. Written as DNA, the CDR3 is TGCAGCGCGAAGGACAGGCTCACTGAAGCTTTCTTT. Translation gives CSAKDRLTEAFF. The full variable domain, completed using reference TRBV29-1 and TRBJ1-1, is SAVISQKPSRDICQRGTSLTIQCQVDSQVTMMFWYRQQPGQSLTLIATANQGSEATYESGFVIDKFPISRPNLTFSTLTVSNMSPEDSSIYLCSAKDRLTEAFFGQGTRLTVV.

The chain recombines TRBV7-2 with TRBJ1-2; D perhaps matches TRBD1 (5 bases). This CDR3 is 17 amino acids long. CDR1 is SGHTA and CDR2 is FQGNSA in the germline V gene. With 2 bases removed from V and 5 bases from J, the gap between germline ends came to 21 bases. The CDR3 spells CASSLSGPREEVYGYTF. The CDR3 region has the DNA TGTGCCAGCAGCTTAAGCGGGCCCAGGGAGGAGGTTTATGGCTACACCTTC.

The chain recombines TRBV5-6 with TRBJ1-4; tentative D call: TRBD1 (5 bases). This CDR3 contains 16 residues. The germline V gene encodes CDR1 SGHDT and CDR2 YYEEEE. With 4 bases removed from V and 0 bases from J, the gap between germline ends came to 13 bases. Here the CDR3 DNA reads TGTGCCAGCAGCCTAACGGGGGGGACAACTAATGAAAAACTGTTTTTT. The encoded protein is CASSLTGGTTNEKLFF.

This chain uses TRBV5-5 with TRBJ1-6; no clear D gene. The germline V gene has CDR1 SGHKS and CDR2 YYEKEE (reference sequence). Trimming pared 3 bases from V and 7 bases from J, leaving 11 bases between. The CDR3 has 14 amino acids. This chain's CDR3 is CASSSQERNSPLHF. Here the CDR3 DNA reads TGTGCCAGCAGCTCCCAAGAGAGGAATTCACCCCTCCACTTT.

The CDR3: CASSQPRDSGNTEAFF. The DNA for the CDR3 is TGCGCCAGCAGCCAACCCCGGGACTCCGGGAACACTGAAGCTTTCTTT. The chain uses TRBV4-3 and TRBJ1-1, with D perhaps matching TRBD1 (5 bases). Germline CDR1 is LGHNA and CDR2 is YSLEER. This CDR3 comprises 16 residues. The ends were cut back, 2 bases at V and 1 base at J, with 14 bases in the middle.

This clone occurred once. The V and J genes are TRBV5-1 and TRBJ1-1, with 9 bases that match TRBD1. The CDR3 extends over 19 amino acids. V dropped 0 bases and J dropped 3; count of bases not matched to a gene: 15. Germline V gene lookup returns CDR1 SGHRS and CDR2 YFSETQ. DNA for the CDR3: TGCGCCAGCAGCTTGGGTAGGCGGGACAGGGCCCCGGGGTACACTGAAGCTTTCTTT. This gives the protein CASSLGRRDRAPGYTEAFF.

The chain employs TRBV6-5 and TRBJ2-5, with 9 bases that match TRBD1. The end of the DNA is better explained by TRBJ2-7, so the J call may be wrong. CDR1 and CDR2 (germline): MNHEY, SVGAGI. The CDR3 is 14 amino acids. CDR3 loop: CASSPRDRAYEQYF. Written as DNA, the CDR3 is TGTGCCAGCAGCCCCAGGGACAGGGCCTACGAGCAGTACTTC.

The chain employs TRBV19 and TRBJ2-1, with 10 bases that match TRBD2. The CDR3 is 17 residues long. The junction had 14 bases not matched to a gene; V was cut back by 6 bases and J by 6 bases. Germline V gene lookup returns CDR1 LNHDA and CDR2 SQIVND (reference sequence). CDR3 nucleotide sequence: TGTGCCAGTAGCCGGGCCAAACTAGCGGGGATAGTCAATGAGCAGTTCTTC. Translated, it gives CASSRAKLAGIVNEQFF.

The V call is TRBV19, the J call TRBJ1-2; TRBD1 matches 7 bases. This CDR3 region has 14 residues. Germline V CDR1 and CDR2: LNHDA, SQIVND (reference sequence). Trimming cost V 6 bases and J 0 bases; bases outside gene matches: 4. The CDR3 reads CASRGDRPNYGYTF. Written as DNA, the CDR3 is TGTGCCAGTAGGGGGGACAGACCTAACTATGGCTACACCTTC.

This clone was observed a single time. CDR3 nucleotides: TGTGCCAGCAGTGATGAAAGGGGGCGCCGTGGCACTGAAGCTTTCTTT. Protein product: CASSDERGRRGTEAFF. This rearrangement joins TRBV6-4 to TRBJ1-1; 7 nucleotides agree with TRBD1. This CDR3 has 16 residues. With 3 bases clipped from V and 4 bases from J, the junction kept 11 bases outside the gene matches. Per germline, CDR1 MRHNA and CDR2 SNTAGT.

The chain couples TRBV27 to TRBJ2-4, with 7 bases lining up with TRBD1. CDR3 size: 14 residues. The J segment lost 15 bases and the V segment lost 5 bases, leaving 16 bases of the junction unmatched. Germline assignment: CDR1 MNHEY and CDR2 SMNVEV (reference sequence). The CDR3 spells CASSPYRPGQLSYF. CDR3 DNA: TGTGCCAGCAGTCCGTACAGACCGGGACAGCTTTCGTACTTC.

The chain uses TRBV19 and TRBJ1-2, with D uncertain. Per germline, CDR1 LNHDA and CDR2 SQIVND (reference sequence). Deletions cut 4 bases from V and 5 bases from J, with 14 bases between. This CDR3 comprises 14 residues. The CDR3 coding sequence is TGTGCCAGTAGTACCAGCCAGCGGCTGTATGGCTACACCTTC. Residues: CASSTSQRLYGYTF. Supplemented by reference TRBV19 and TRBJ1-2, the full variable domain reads DGGITQSPKYLFRKEGQNVTLSCEQNLNHDAMYWYRQDPGQGLRLIYYSQIVNDFQKGDIAEGYSVSREKKESFPLTVTSAQKNPTAFYLCASSTSQRLYGYTFGSGTRLTVV.

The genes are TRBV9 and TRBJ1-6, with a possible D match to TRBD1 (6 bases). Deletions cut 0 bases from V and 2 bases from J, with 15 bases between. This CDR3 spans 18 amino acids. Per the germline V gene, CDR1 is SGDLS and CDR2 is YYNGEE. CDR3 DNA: TGTGCCAGCAGCGTAGCCCCACAGGGAGCAACCTATAATTCACCCCTCCACTTT. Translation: CASSVAPQGATYNSPLHF.

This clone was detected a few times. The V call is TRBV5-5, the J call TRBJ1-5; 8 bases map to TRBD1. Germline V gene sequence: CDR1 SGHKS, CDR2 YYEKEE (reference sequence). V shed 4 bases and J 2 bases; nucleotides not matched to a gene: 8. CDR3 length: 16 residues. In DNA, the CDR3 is TGTGCCAGCAGCCCCCGTGGACAGGGAGGCAATCAGCCCCAGCATTTT. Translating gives CASSPRGQGGNQPQHF.

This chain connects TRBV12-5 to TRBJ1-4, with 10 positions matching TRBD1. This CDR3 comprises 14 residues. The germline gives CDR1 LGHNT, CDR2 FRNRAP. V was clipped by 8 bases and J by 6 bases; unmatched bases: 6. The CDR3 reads CASPPGTGDEKLFF. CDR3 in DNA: TGTGCTAGTCCCCCAGGGACAGGGGATGAAAAACTGTTTTTT.

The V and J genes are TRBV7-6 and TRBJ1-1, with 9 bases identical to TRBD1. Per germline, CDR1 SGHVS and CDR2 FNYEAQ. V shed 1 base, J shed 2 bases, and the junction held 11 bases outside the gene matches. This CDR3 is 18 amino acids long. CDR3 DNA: TGTGCCAGCAGCTTAGGTAGGGGACAGGGATCCCCAAACACTGAAGCTTTCTTT. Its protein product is CASSLGRGQGSPNTEAFF.

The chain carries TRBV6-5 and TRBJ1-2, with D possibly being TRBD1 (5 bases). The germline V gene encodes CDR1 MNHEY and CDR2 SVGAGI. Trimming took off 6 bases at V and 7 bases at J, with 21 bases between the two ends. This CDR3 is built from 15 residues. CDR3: CASSLKGHRLGGYTF. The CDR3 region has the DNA TGTGCCAGCAGCCTAAAGGGGCACCGGTTGGGTGGCTACACCTTC.

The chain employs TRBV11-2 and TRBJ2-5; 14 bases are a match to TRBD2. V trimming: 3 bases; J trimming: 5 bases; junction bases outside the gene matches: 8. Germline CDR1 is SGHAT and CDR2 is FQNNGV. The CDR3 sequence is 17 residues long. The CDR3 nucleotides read TGTGCCAGCAGCTTCCCGACTAGCGGGGGGGCCGTCGAGACCCAGTACTTC. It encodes CASSFPTSGGAVETQYF.

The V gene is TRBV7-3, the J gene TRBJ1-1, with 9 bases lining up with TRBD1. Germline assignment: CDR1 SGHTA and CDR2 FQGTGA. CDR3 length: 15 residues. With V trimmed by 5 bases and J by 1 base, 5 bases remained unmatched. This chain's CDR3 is CASSETGQGNTEAFF. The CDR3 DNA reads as TGTGCCAGCAGCGAGACGGGACAGGGGAACACTGAAGCTTTCTTT.

The CDR3 sequence is CASSQVWGGRATNEKLFF. The CDR3 nucleotides are TGCGCCAGCAGCCAGGTATGGGGGGGAAGAGCAACTAATGAAAAACTGTTTTTT. The chain recombines TRBV4-1 with TRBJ1-4; D might be TRBD1 (5 bases). The V end was cut by 3 bases, the J end by 0 bases, with 17 bases between. Germline V gene data show CDR1 as MGHRA and CDR2 as YSYEKL. The CDR3 is 18 residues long.

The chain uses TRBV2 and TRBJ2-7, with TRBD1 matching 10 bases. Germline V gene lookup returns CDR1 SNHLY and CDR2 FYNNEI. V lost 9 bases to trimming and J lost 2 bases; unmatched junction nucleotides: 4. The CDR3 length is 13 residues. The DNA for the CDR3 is TGTGCCAGTACCGGGACAGGGGCCTACGAGCAGTACTTC. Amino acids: CASTGTGAYEQYF.

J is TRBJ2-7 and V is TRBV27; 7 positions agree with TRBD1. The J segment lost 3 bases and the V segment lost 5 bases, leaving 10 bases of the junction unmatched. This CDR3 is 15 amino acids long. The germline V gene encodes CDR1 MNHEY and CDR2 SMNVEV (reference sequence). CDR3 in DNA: TGTGCCAGCAGTCCCCTGACAGGGATCGACTACGAGCAGTACTTC. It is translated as CASSPLTGIDYEQYF.

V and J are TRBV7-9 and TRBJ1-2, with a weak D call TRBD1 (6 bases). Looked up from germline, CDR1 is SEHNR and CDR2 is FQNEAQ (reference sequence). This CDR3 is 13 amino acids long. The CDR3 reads CSPNREWAYGYTF. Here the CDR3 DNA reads TGTTCCCCGAACAGGGAGTGGGCCTATGGCTACACCTTC.

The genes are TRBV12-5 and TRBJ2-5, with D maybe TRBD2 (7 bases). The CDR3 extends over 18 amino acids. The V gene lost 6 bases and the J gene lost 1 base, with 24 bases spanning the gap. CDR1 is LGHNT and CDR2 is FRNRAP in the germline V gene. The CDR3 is CASGPTEGGRRIQETQYF. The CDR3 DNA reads TGTGCTAGTGGCCCCACCGAGGGGGGGCGGCGAATCCAAGAGACCCAGTACTTC. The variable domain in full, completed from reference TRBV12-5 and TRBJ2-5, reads DARVTQTPRHKVTEMGQEVTMRCQPILGHNTVFWYRQTMMQGLELLAYFRNRAPLDDSGMPKDRFSAEMPDATLATLKIQPSEPRDSAVYFCASGPTEGGRRIQETQYFGPGTRLLVL.

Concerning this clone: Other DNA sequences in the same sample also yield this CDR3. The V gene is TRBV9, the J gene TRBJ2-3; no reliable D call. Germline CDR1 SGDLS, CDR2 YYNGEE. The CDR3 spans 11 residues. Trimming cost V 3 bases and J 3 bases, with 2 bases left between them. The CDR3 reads CASSATDTQYF. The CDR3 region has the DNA TGTGCCAGCAGCGCGACAGATACGCAGTATTTT.

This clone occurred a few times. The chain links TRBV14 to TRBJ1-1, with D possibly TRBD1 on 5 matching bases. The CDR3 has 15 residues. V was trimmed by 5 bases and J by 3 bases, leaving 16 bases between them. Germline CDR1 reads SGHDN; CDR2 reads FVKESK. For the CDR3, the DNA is TGTGCCAGCAGCTCAAGTGGGGGAGGGGACACTGAAGCTTTCTTT. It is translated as CASSSSGGGDTEAFF.